Listed here is a single TCR beta chain. This entry belongs to a study of blood T cell repertoires in COVID-19. Study context: T cells, B-cell-depleted T cells, or PBMCs provided the cDNA or gDNA that served as material.

Seattle enrolled patients during active infection and tracked them longitudinally. Germline assignment: CDR1 SGHRS and CDR2 YFSETQ. Trimming shortened V by 1 base and J by 2 bases, and 9 bases separated the two germline ends. CDR3 length equals 14 residues. Sequencing was performed with immunoSEQ multiplex PCR; in TCRdb, only in-frame clones are kept and a portion is missing. The sample includes 50,000 to 60,000 clones, approximately 90% seen only once; the top ten take 3.6%. The sequencing sample was made of peripheral blood. The chain carries TRBV5-1 and TRBJ2-5, with unresolved D. The source of this sequence is a man between 40 and 49 years old with COVID-19, enrolled during active disease. CDR3 residues: CASSLLRSQETQYF. The CDR3 region has the DNA TGCGCCAGCAGCTTGTTACGGTCACAAGAGACCCAGTACTTC.